Listed here are 15 T cell receptor beta chains from one sample, sequenced in a study of OX40 agonist ivuxolimab in advanced cancers. The assay was immunoSEQ multiplex PCR, and TCRdb's table has in-frame clones only and misses some. The table records roughly 92,000 clones, around 90% of them present only once. Sequencing was performed on CD4+ or CD8+ T cells sorted from blood, taken in a trial of the OX40 agonist ivuxolimab. The receptors stem from an adult with an advanced solid tumor such as melanoma, head and neck, liver or kidney cancer.

The chain is built from TRBV5-1 and TRBJ1-2; D remains ambiguous. The CDR3 length is 15 residues. Looked up from germline, CDR1 is SGHRS and CDR2 is YFSETQ. V lost 1 base to trimming and J lost 0 bases, with 10 bases between them. DNA of the CDR3: TGCGCCAGCAGCTTGAGGGTGTCCGCTAACTATGGCTACACCTTC. Translation gives CASSLRVSANYGYTF.

A few counts support this clone. The chain uses TRBV2 and TRBJ2-2, with 10 bases identical to TRBD1. CDR3 length equals 13 residues. Germline-derived CDR1 and CDR2 are SNHLY and FYNNEI. The junction had 2 bases not matched to a gene; V was cut back by 7 bases and J by 6 bases. The CDR3 bases are TGTGCCAGCAAAGACAGGGGGCCCGGGGAGCTGTTTTTT. Protein: CASKDRGPGELFF. Complete variable domain (other parts from reference TRBV2 and TRBJ2-2): EPEVTQTPSHQVTQMGQEVILRCVPISNHLYFYWYRQILGQKVEFLVSFYNNEISEKSEIFDDQFSVERPDGSNFTLKIRSTKLEDSAMYFCASKDRGPGELFFGEGSRLTVL.

In DNA form, the CDR3 reads TGTGCCAGCAGTGAGAGCGGCCCAGATACGCAGTATTTT. Translated: CASSESGPDTQYF. V gene TRBV25-1 combines with J gene TRBJ2-3; D possibly corresponds to TRBD2 (5 bases). The CDR3 runs 13 residues. Looked up from germline, CDR1 is MGHDK and CDR2 is SYGVNS. With 3 bases removed from V and 4 bases from J, the gap between germline ends came to 8 bases.

V and J are TRBV5-4 and TRBJ1-4; possible D gene TRBD1, 5 bases. The germline V gene has CDR1 SGHNT and CDR2 YYREEE (reference sequence). There are 13 residues in the CDR3. V was clipped by 3 bases and J by 4 bases, with 7 bases between them. The chain's CDR3 is CASSWDRNEKLFF. The DNA of the CDR3 is TGTGCCAGCAGCTGGGACCGTAATGAAAAACTGTTTTTT.

V gene TRBV19 combines with J gene TRBJ1-5, with D uncertain. The CDR3 runs to 15 residues. Germline V gives CDR1 LNHDA, CDR2 SQIVND (reference sequence). V dropped 6 bases and J dropped 0 bases, with 12 bases sitting between them. In DNA form, the CDR3 reads TGTGCCAGTAGCATCTACATAGGTAGCAATCAGCCCCAGCATTTT. It yields the protein CASSIYIGSNQPQHF.

V is TRBV27 and J is TRBJ1-1; no reliable D call. Germline CDR1 reads MNHEY; CDR2 reads SMNVEV (reference sequence). The length of the CDR3 is 15 residues. Trimming removed 6 bases from V and 3 bases from J, with 17 bases in between. The CDR3 reads CASRIGSNLDTEAFF. In DNA form, the CDR3 reads TGTGCCAGCAGAATCGGGTCCAACTTGGACACTGAAGCTTTCTTT.

The V gene is TRBV5-1, the J gene TRBJ2-2; no clear D. The germline V gene encodes CDR1 SGHRS and CDR2 YFSETQ. The CDR3 is 14 residues long. Trimming left V 1 base short and J 1 base short, with 5 bases between. The CDR3 DNA sequence: TGCGCCAGCAGCTTGAACTGGAACACCGGGGAGCTGTTTTTT. Its translation is CASSLNWNTGELFF.

The chain has TRBV30 and TRBJ2-6; D perhaps matches TRBD2 (5 bases). CDR1 GTSNPN and CDR2 SVGIG come from the germline V gene (reference sequence). CDR3 size: 14 residues. V gave up 4 bases and J gave up 4 bases, with 11 bases separating them. CDR3 sequence reads: CAWNLGGGANVLTF. In DNA form, the CDR3 reads TGTGCCTGGAATTTAGGAGGCGGGGCCAACGTCCTGACTTTC.

Comments on this clone: This sample includes further DNA sequences coding for the same CDR3. This chain connects TRBV5-1 to TRBJ2-7; no firm D call. The germline gives CDR1 SGHRS, CDR2 YFSETQ. The CDR3 length is 11 residues. Trimming shortened V by 0 bases and J by 4 bases, and 2 bases separated the two germline ends. The CDR3 coding sequence is TGCGCCAGCAGCTTGGATTACGAGCAGTACTTC. Protein product: CASSLDYEQYF.

The chain carries TRBV28 and TRBJ2-7, with TRBD1 matching over 8 bases. This CDR3 contains 14 residues. Trimming cost V 6 bases and J 1 base; bases outside gene matches: 5. Germline CDR1 is MDHEN and CDR2 is SYDVKM. The CDR3 region is CASRVDRGSYEQYF. CDR3 sequence (DNA): TGTGCCAGCAGGGTAGACAGGGGTTCCTACGAGCAGTACTTC.

The V and J genes are TRBV6-6 and TRBJ2-1, with 10 bases that match TRBD1. Germline V CDR1 and CDR2: MNHNY, SVGAGI (reference sequence). V lost 2 bases and J lost 9; bases outside the gene matches: 4. The CDR3 is made up of 14 amino acids. Here the CDR3 reads CASSYRDRGREQFF. Written as DNA, the CDR3 is TGTGCCAGCAGTTACCGGGACAGGGGACGTGAGCAGTTCTTC.

The V and J genes are TRBV4-2 and TRBJ2-3; TRBD2 agrees at 11 bases. After removal of 0 bases from V and 5 bases from J, the junction contained 4 bases not matched to a gene. Germline CDR1 and CDR2: LGHNA and YNFKEQ. There are 16 residues in the CDR3. The CDR3 bases are TGTGCCAGCAGCCAAGAGACTAGCGGGATTGTAGATACGCAGTATTTT. It specifies CASSQETSGIVDTQYF.

The chain recombines TRBV2 with TRBJ2-7, with 7 positions matching TRBD1. The CDR3 loop spans 14 amino acids. V dropped 7 bases and J dropped 0; count of bases not matched to a gene: 6. Germline-derived CDR1 and CDR2 are SNHLY and FYNNEI. The CDR3 reads CASKTGQVSYEQYF. The CDR3 nucleotides are TGTGCCAGCAAAACAGGACAGGTCTCCTACGAGCAGTACTTC.

J is TRBJ2-7 and V is TRBV10-2; maybe TRBD1 (5 bases). Germline CDR1 is WSHSY and CDR2 is SAAADI. V was pared by 6 bases and J by 3 bases, with 15 bases between. CDR3 size: 14 residues. The DNA of the CDR3 is TGCGCCAGCAGAGACACAGGTAACGGCTACGAGCAGTACTTC. Its translation is CASRDTGNGYEQYF.

CDR3 amino acids: CATSRDLRLAGGPYEQYF. For the CDR3, the DNA is TGTGCCACCAGCAGAGATTTGAGACTAGCGGGAGGGCCTTACGAGCAGTACTTC. This chain links TRBV15 with TRBJ2-7, with 14 bases aligning to TRBD2. Trimming took 0 bases from V and 4 from J; bases not matched to a gene: 8. CDR3 length equals 18 residues. Germline lookup yields CDR1 LNHNV and CDR2 YYDKDF (reference sequence).